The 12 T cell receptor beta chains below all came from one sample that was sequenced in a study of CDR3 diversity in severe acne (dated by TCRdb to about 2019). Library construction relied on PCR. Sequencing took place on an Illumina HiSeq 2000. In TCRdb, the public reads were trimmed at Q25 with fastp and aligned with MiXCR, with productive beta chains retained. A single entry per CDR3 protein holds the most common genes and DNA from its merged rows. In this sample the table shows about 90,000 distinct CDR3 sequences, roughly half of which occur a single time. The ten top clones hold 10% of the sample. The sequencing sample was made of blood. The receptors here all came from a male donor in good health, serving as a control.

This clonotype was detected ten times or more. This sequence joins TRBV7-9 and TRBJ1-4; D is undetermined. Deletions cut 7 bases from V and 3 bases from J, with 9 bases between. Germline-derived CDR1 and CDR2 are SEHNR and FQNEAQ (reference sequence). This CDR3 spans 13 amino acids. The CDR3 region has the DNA TGTGCCAGCACGACTGTCTCTAATGAAAAACTGTTTTTT. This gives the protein CASTTVSNEKLFF.

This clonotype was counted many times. CDR3 in amino acids: CSARTGGVYEQYF. CDR3 nucleotides: TGCAGTGCCAGAACAGGGGGCGTCTACGAGCAGTACTTC. V usage is TRBV20-1 and J usage is TRBJ2-7, with TRBD1 matching over 9 bases. The germline CDR1 and CDR2 sequences are DFQATT and SNEGSKA (reference sequence). With V trimmed by 6 bases and J by 3 bases, 6 bases remained unmatched. This CDR3 spans 13 amino acids.

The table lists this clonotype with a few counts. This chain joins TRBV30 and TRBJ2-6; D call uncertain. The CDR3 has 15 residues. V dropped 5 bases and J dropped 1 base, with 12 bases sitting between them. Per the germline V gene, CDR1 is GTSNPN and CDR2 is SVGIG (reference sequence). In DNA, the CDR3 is TGTGCCTGGGACGGGCTGTCGTCTGGGGCCAACGTCCTGACTTTC. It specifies CAWDGLSSGANVLTF.

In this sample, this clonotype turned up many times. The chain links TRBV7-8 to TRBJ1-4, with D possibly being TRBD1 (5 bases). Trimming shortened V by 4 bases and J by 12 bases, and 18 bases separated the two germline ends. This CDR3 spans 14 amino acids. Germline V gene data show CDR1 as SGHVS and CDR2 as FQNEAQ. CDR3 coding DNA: TGTGCCAGCAGCTCGGGGACTGGTTTGGTGGAACTGTTTTTT. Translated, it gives CASSSGTGLVELFF. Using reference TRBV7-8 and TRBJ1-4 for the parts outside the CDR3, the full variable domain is GAGVSQSPRYKVAKRGQDVALRCDPISGHVSLFWYQQALGQGPEFLTYFQNEAQLDKSGLPSDRFFAERPEGSVSTLKIQRTQQEDSAVYLCASSSGTGLVELFFGSGTQLSVL.

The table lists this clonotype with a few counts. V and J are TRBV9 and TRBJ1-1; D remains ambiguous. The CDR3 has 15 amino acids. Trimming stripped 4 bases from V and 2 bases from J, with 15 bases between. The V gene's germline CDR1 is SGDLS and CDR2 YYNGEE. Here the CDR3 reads CASSQLTGFNTEAFF. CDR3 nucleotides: TGTGCCAGCAGCCAACTAACGGGGTTTAACACTGAAGCTTTCTTT.

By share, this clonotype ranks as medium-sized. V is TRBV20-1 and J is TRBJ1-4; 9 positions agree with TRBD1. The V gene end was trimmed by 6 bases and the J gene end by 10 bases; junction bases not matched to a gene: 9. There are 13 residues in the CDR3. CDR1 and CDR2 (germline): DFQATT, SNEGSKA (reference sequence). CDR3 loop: CSARSGQGGKLFF. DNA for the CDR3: TGCAGTGCGAGGTCGGGACAGGGAGGAAAACTGTTTTTT.

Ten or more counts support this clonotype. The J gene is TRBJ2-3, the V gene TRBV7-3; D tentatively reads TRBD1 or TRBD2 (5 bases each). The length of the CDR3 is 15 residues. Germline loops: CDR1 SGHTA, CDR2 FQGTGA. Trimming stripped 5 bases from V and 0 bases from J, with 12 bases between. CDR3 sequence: CASSDGTVSTDTQYF. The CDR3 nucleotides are TGTGCCAGCAGCGATGGGACGGTGAGCACAGATACGCAGTATTTT.

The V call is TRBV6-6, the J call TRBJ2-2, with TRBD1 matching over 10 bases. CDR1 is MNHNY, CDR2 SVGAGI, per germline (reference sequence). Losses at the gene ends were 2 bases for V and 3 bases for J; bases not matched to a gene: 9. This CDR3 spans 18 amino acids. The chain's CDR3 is CASSYDRGRITYTGELFF. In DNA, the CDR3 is TGTGCCAGCAGTTACGACAGGGGGCGCATTACTTACACCGGGGAGCTGTTTTTT.

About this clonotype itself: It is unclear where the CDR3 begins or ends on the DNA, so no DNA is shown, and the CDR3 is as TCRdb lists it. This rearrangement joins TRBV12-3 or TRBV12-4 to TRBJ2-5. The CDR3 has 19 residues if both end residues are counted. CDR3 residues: CASTNDQHGYTFGSGTQYF.

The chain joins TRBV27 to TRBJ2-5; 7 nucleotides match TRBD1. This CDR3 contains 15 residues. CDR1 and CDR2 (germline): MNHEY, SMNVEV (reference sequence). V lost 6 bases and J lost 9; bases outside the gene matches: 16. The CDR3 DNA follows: TGTGCCAGCAGACAGGGGTCCTATAGCAATCAGCCCCAGTACTTC. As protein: CASRQGSYSNQPQYF.

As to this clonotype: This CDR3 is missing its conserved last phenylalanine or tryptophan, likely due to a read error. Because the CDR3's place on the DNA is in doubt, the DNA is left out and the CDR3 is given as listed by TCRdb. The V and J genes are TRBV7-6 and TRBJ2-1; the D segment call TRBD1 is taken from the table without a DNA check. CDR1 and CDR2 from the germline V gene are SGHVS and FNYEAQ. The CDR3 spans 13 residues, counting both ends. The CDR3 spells CASSTDPPPPPPP.

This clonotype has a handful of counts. CDR3 sequence: CASSEWGDSSSYEQYF. DNA for the CDR3: TGTGCCAGCAGTGAATGGGGAGACTCGAGCTCCTACGAGCAGTACTTC. V usage is TRBV2 and J usage is TRBJ2-7; perhaps TRBD2 as D (5 bases). CDR1 is SNHLY and CDR2 is FYNNEI in the germline V gene. The CDR3 sequence is 16 residues long. Trimming removed 2 bases at V and 0 bases at J, with 14 bases between.